The 24 T cell receptor beta chains below come from one sample, sequenced in a study of blood T cell repertoires in COVID-19. The table came from immunoSEQ multiplex PCR; TCRdb's copy has only in-frame clones and leaves some out. The sample has about 74,000 clones; nearly 80% are singletons. The sample consisted of peripheral blood. The receptors originated from a human donor in a cohort sampled during active COVID-19.

The gene calls are TRBV18 and TRBJ1-4; D unresolved. There are 15 residues in the CDR3. Trimming cost V 1 base and J 4 bases, with 10 bases left between them. The V gene's germline CDR1 is KGHSH and CDR2 LQKENI. The DNA for the CDR3 is TGTGCCAGCTCACCACGGGCAGTAGATAATGAAAAACTGTTTTTT. As protein: CASSPRAVDNEKLFF.

This clone occurred once. The chain joins TRBV7-9 to TRBJ2-5; 8 bases are shared with TRBD1. CDR3 length: 15 amino acids. CDR1 is SEHNR and CDR2 is FQNEAQ in the germline V gene (reference sequence). V trimming: 5 bases; J trimming: 1 base; junction bases outside the gene matches: 6. The CDR3 protein is CASSISGTGQETQYF. CDR3 bases: TGTGCCAGCAGCATCTCCGGGACAGGCCAAGAGACCCAGTACTTC.

The J gene is TRBJ2-2, the V gene TRBV24-1; possible D gene TRBD1, 6 bases. In germline, CDR1 is KGHDR, CDR2 SFDVKD. This CDR3 is 18 amino acids long. Trimming took 4 bases from V and 6 from J, leaving 23 bases between them. CDR3 in amino acids: CATSEPGRGDSGAGELFF. The CDR3 region has the DNA TGTGCCACCAGTGAACCGGGAAGGGGAGATTCAGGGGCCGGGGAGCTGTTTTTT.

Notes on this clone: Other nucleotide sequences in the sample specify the same CDR3. The V call is TRBV7-9, the J call TRBJ2-5; no reliable D call. Germline values: CDR1 SEHNR, CDR2 FQNEAQ (reference sequence). The CDR3 is 11 residues long. The V end was cut by 5 bases, the J end by 5 bases, with 6 bases between. CDR3 loop: CASSPRETQYF. The CDR3 nucleotides are TGTGCCAGCAGCCCCCGGGAGACCCAGTACTTC.

This clone showed up many times. The chain couples TRBV6-1 to TRBJ1-6; D not certain. CDR3 length equals 12 residues. Trimming left V 2 bases short and J 14 bases short, with 10 bases between. CDR1 MNHNS and CDR2 SASEGT come from the germline V gene. The DNA for the CDR3 is TGTGCCAGCAGTGAAAGCCGGTTTTCCCTCCACTTT. Translation gives CASSESRFSLHF.

The J gene is TRBJ1-1, the V gene TRBV5-6; D remains ambiguous. This CDR3 contains 15 residues. V was trimmed by 0 bases and J by 3 bases, leaving 12 bases between them. CDR1 is SGHDT and CDR2 is YYEEEE in the germline V gene. The CDR3 DNA is TGTGCCAGCAGCTTGGGCCCCACAGCGGACACTGAAGCTTTCTTT. Its protein is CASSLGPTADTEAFF. Variable domain in full (rest from reference TRBV5-6 and TRBJ1-1): DAGVTQSPTHLIKTRGQQVTLRCSPKSGHDTVSWYQQALGQGPQFIFQYYEEEERQRGNFPDRFSGHQFPNYSSELNVNALLLGDSALYLCASSLGPTADTEAFFGQGTRLTVV.

V gene TRBV18 combines with J gene TRBJ2-2, with 10 positions matching TRBD2. This CDR3 has 19 amino acids. Germline V gene lookup returns CDR1 KGHSH and CDR2 LQKENI. With 2 bases clipped from V and 3 bases from J, the junction kept 12 bases outside the gene matches. CDR3 sequence: CASSPRVLAGEGDTGELFF. The CDR3, as DNA: TGTGCCAGCTCACCAAGGGTCCTAGCGGGAGAAGGGGACACCGGGGAGCTGTTTTTT. Full variable domain (missing parts from reference TRBV18 and TRBJ2-2): NAGVMQNPRHLVRRRGQEARLRCSPMKGHSHVYWYRQLPEEGLKFMVYLQKENIIDESGMPKERFSAEFPKEGPSILRIQQVVRGDSAAYFCASSPRVLAGEGDTGELFFGEGSRLTVL.

The gene calls are TRBV11-2 and TRBJ2-7; 12 nucleotides match TRBD1. The V gene end was trimmed by 2 bases and the J gene end by 12 bases; junction bases not matched to a gene: 11. Germline loops: CDR1 SGHAT, CDR2 FQNNGV. CDR3 size: 15 residues. CDR3 amino acids: CASSLTPGQGALPYF. The CDR3, as DNA: TGTGCCAGCAGCTTAACACCGGGACAGGGGGCGTTGCCGTACTTC.

The genes are TRBV9 and TRBJ2-2; TRBD2 aligns across 9 bases. CDR1 is SGDLS, CDR2 YYNGEE, per germline. This CDR3 comprises 15 residues. V was pared by 1 base and J by 8 bases, with 6 bases of the junction left unmatched. CDR3 nucleotide sequence: TGTGCCAGCAGCGTATTTAGCGGGAGCCTAGGGGAGCTGTTTTTT. It codes for CASSVFSGSLGELFF.

This chain connects TRBV7-2 to TRBJ2-1, with TRBD2 matching over 7 bases. Germline CDR1 SGHTA, CDR2 FQGNSA. The ends lost 2 bases at V and 16 bases at J; junction bases unmatched: 8. The CDR3 consists of 12 residues. This CDR3 reads CASSLTGAGCFF. In DNA, the CDR3 is TGTGCCAGCAGCTTAACAGGAGCGGGGTGTTTCTTC.

This chain connects TRBV7-8 to TRBJ2-3; TRBD1 might be the D (6 bases). CDR3 size: 13 residues. Per germline, CDR1 SGHVS and CDR2 FQNEAQ. Trimming removed 8 bases at V and 2 bases at J, with 11 bases between. The CDR3 DNA sequence: TGTGCCAGCGGGGACACCAACACAGATACGCAGTATTTT. Translation: CASGDTNTDTQYF.

The chain combines TRBV13 with TRBJ1-1; D may be TRBD1 (6 bases). This CDR3 contains 17 residues. The germline V and J ends were trimmed by 5 bases and 2 bases, with 21 bases remaining between them. The germline CDR1 and CDR2 sequences are PRHDT and FYEKMQ (reference sequence). This CDR3 reads CASSPSRTESFNTEAFF. The CDR3 nucleotides read TGTGCCAGCAGCCCCAGTAGGACAGAAAGCTTTAACACTGAAGCTTTCTTT.

This clone has only one observation. The chain joins TRBV7-2 to TRBJ1-2; TRBD1 might be the D (5 bases). Per the germline V gene, CDR1 is SGHTA and CDR2 is FQGNSA. This CDR3 has 13 amino acids. Trimming shortened V by 5 bases and J by 8 bases, and 15 bases separated the two germline ends. CDR3 region: CASSLGLGRGYTF. The DNA of the CDR3 is TGTGCCAGCAGCCTGGGGCTGGGTCGCGGCTACACCTTC.

The chain is built from TRBV10-3 and TRBJ1-5; 7 bases fit TRBD1. Losses at the gene ends were 7 bases for V and 4 bases for J; bases not matched to a gene: 7. The CDR3 is made up of 14 amino acids. CDR1 and CDR2 (germline): ENHRY, SYGVKD. CDR3 sequence reads: CAIKAGTENQPQHF. The CDR3 DNA reads as TGTGCCATCAAAGCCGGGACAGAGAATCAGCCCCAGCATTTT.

The genes are TRBV3-1 (or the pseudogene TRBV3-2) and TRBJ2-6; TRBD2 might be the D (6 bases). The CDR3 is 17 amino acids. V was trimmed by 4 bases and J by 0 bases, leaving 13 bases between them. Germline V gene sequence: CDR1 LGHDT, CDR2 YNNKEL (reference sequence). The CDR3 sequence is CASSLGTALSGANVLTF. In DNA, the CDR3 is TGTGCCAGCAGCCTGGGGACTGCCCTCTCTGGGGCCAACGTCCTGACTTTC.

The J gene is TRBJ1-2, the V gene TRBV6-5; TRBD1 matches 7 bases. Losses at the gene ends were 2 bases for V and 4 bases for J; bases not matched to a gene: 4. Germline CDR1 reads MNHEY; CDR2 reads SVGAGI. The CDR3 is 14 amino acids. CDR3 in DNA: TGTGCCAGCAGTTACGGACAGGTCTTCTATGGCTACACCTTC. Translating gives CASSYGQVFYGYTF.

V gene TRBV6-1 combines with J gene TRBJ1-3, with 7 bases lining up with TRBD1. The CDR3 has 18 amino acids. Germline lookup yields CDR1 MNHNS and CDR2 SASEGT. V dropped 0 bases and J dropped 4; count of bases not matched to a gene: 12. As DNA, the CDR3 is TGTGCCAGCAGTGAAGCGCAAAGGGGGCGCTCCCCCGGAAACACCATATATTTT. It encodes CASSEAQRGRSPGNTIYF.

V is TRBV18 and J is TRBJ2-1, with D possibly TRBD1 on 5 matching bases. CDR3 size: 13 residues. Germline CDR1 and CDR2: KGHSH and LQKENI. The V end lost 6 bases, the J end lost 6 bases, and 12 bases lay between the germline ends. CDR3 nucleotide sequence: TGTGCCAGCTCCCAACAGGACCTCAATGAGCAGTTCTTC. It encodes CASSQQDLNEQFF.

In DNA form, the CDR3 reads TGTGCCACCAGTGATAACAGGGGGCGACAGCCCCAGCATTTT. It translates to CATSDNRGRQPQHF. V and J are TRBV24-1 and TRBJ1-5, with 9 positions matching TRBD1. Trimming removed 3 bases from V and 7 bases from J; junction bases left unmatched: 3. Germline V gene data show CDR1 as KGHDR and CDR2 as SFDVKD. The CDR3 runs 14 residues.

The chain combines TRBV6-2 or TRBV6-3 with TRBJ1-5, with TRBD1 matching 7 bases. V was pared by 4 bases and J by 9 bases, with 9 bases of the junction left unmatched. Germline loops: CDR1 MNHEY, CDR2 SVGEGT. The length of the CDR3 is 14 residues. The CDR3 spells CASSSGTARGPQHF. In nucleotides, the CDR3 is TGTGCCAGCAGTTCTGGGACAGCCCGGGGGCCCCAGCATTTT.

V usage is TRBV18 and J usage is TRBJ1-1; D is possibly TRBD1 (6 bases). CDR3 length: 18 residues. The germline gives CDR1 KGHSH, CDR2 LQKENI. The V end was cut by 1 base, the J end by 0 bases, with 18 bases between. The CDR3 protein is CASSPLQGASPMNTEAFF. CDR3 coding DNA: TGTGCCAGCTCACCACTACAGGGTGCCTCTCCTATGAACACTGAAGCTTTCTTT.

This clone appeared a single time. The V and J genes are TRBV11-3 and TRBJ1-4; D possibly corresponds to TRBD1 (5 bases). V was pared by 1 base and J by 8 bases, with 14 bases between. The CDR3 consists of 15 residues. Germline CDR1 and CDR2: SGHNT and YENEEA. The CDR3 loop is CASSLGGQLSEKLFF. For the CDR3, the DNA is TGTGCCAGCAGCTTAGGTGGACAATTGAGCGAAAAACTGTTTTTT.

CDR3 amino acids: CASSQGAGGASTDTQYF. The CDR3, as DNA: TGTGCCAGCAGCCAAGGAGCGGGGGGCGCTAGCACAGATACGCAGTATTTT. The chain recombines TRBV4-2 with TRBJ2-3; 9 bases agree with TRBD2. Trimming took 1 base from V and 0 from J; bases not matched to a gene: 5. This CDR3 spans 17 amino acids. CDR1 is LGHNA and CDR2 is YNFKEQ in the germline V gene.

J is TRBJ2-3 and V is TRBV27; maybe TRBD2 (7 bases). Germline CDR1 is MNHEY and CDR2 is SMNVEV (reference sequence). The CDR3 sequence is 13 residues long. Trimming removed 3 bases at V and 5 bases at J, with 9 bases between. The CDR3 loop reads CASSFRGGDTQYF. The CDR3 coding sequence is TGTGCCAGCAGTTTTAGGGGGGGAGATACGCAGTATTTT.